The clone carrying this TCR beta chain has more than one count but fewer than ten. Other nucleotide sequences in the sample specify the same CDR3. The entry originates in a study of blood T cell repertoires in COVID-19. Study information: There were acute and convalescent COVID-19 samples, and they came from the United States, Italy and Spain.

How the authors handled the data: Estimated nucleated cell counts came from reference gene primer amplification. The assay was immunoSEQ multiplex PCR, and TCRdb's table has in-frame clones only and misses some. V and J calls and clone size come straight from that table; D and trimming were deduced from the DNA. The sample carries roughly 320,000 clones, 65% to 90% recorded once. The V and J ends lost 2 bases and 5 bases respectively, with 6 bases between them. This CDR3 spans 11 amino acids. From germline, CDR1 is DFQATT and CDR2 SNEGSKA (reference sequence). The specimen sequenced was peripheral blood. The receptor's source is a human donor in a cohort sampled during active COVID-19. This chain joins TRBV20-1 and TRBJ1-2; possible D gene TRBD1, 6 bases. The CDR3 nucleotides read TGCAGTGCTAGACAGGGGTATGGCTACACCTTC. This sequence encodes CSARQGYGYTF.